This T cell receptor beta chain stems from a study of patients and donors after allogeneic stem cell transplantation. TCRdb recomputed calls from the RT-PCR reads with MiXCR, one row per CDR3 protein. The sample lists 900,000 to 1,000,000 distinct CDR3 sequences; about a sixth were seen once. Ten or more counts support this clonotype. Trimming removed 7 bases from V and 4 bases from J, with 19 bases in between. This CDR3 comprises 15 residues. Sequencing was performed on blood, either unsorted or a sorted T cell fraction (not recorded which). The chain recombines TRBV12-3 or TRBV12-4 with TRBJ2-5; weak D call: TRBD2 (6 bases). This clonotype was obtained from a human donor who was either an allogeneic HSCT recipient or a stem cell or donor lymphocyte infusion donor (not recorded which). It is not recorded whose cells these are; they may come from a transplant donor. In nucleotides, the CDR3 is TGTGCCAGCACCATCGTGGGGCTCGGGGGAGAGACCCAGTACTTC. It specifies CASTIVGLGGETQYF.